What follows is one TCR beta chain and its context. The deep-level immunoSEQ assay was used. The table came from immunoSEQ multiplex PCR; TCRdb's copy has only in-frame clones and leaves some out. The table has 1,100,000 or so clones, 78% seen once. All of the donors resided in Nashville, Tennessee, and each was a Caucasian adult. These data are taken from a study of shared clonotypes between healthy human individuals. V was shortened by 1 base and J by 8 bases, with 20 bases between the two germline ends. The CDR3 length is 16 residues. The germline V gene has CDR1 SGHTA and CDR2 FQGNSA. V and J are TRBV7-2 and TRBJ1-2; TRBD1 is a possible D gene (6 bases). Material for sequencing was memory CD4+ T cells from PBMCs. Subset described: CD45RA-negative fraction. The source of this sequence is a man younger than 35 in good health. Some clones in this sample may be carry-over from other donors' samples. As DNA, the CDR3 is TGTGCCAGCAGCTTAGTCGGGACATCGCAGCTTGGAGGCTACACCTTC. Its protein product is CASSLVGTSQLGGYTF. Variable domain in full (rest from reference TRBV7-2 and TRBJ1-2): GAGVSQSPSNKVTEKGKDVELRCDPISGHTALYWYRQSLGQGLEFLIYFQGNSAPDKSGLPSDRFSAERTGGSVSTLTIQRTQQEDSAVYLCASSLVGTSQLGGYTFGSGTRLTVV.